These 17 T cell receptor beta chains share one sample of origin, sequenced in a study of tumor and adjacent non-tumor tissue in lung cancer. Three rounds of nested PCR, following a modified ARM-PCR protocol, produced the TCRbeta library. TCRdb independently ran MiXCR on the multiplex PCR reads; one entry per CDR3 protein. The table shows 100,000 or so distinct CDR3 sequences, with approximately 65% occurring only once. The template was RNA from unsorted bulk tissue. Distant lung tissue was collected more than 3 cm away from the tumor edge. Specimen: distant non-tumor lung tissue. All receptors derive from a young man with non-small cell lung cancer.

The J gene is TRBJ2-2, the V gene TRBV11-2; 10 bases map to TRBD1. The V gene's germline CDR1 is SGHAT and CDR2 FQNNGV. The ends lost 9 bases at V and 6 bases at J; junction bases unmatched: 7. The CDR3 totals 14 residues. The CDR3 protein is CASILTGGAGELFF. Here the CDR3 DNA reads TGTGCCAGTATCTTGACAGGGGGCGCCGGGGAGCTGTTTTTT.

In its sample, this clonotype is medium-sized. V usage is TRBV20-1 and J usage is TRBJ2-1; D unclear. Germline assignment: CDR1 DFQATT and CDR2 SNEGSKA (reference sequence). Trimming removed 1 base from V and 1 base from J, with 8 bases in between. CDR3 length equals 14 residues. CDR3 sequence: CSARVFASYNEQFF. The CDR3 nucleotides are TGCAGTGCTAGAGTATTCGCGTCCTACAATGAGCAGTTCTTC.

This clonotype was detected only a few times. This sequence may be a read error, since a much larger clone differs from it by one base. The rearrangement uses TRBV6-5 and TRBJ2-7; D might be TRBD1 (5 bases). CDR1 and CDR2 (germline): MNHEY, SVGAGI. V was shortened by 10 bases and J by 4 bases, with 17 bases between the two germline ends. The CDR3 length is 13 residues. In DNA, the CDR3 is TGTGCCAACAGCATCGAAGACAGTTACGAGCAGTACTTC. Translating it yields CANSIEDSYEQYF.

V is TRBV6-5 and J is TRBJ2-2, with 8 bases that match TRBD2. The V gene's germline CDR1 is MNHEY and CDR2 SVGAGI. The CDR3 loop spans 14 amino acids. Germline trimming cut 7 bases from V and 4 bases from J; bases unmatched to any gene: 5. CDR3 residues: CASNQLAVTGELFF. The CDR3, as DNA: TGTGCCAGCAACCAACTAGCGGTCACCGGGGAGCTGTTTTTT.

Turning to this clonotype: Mismatch with germline at one junction end may stem from a read error. This chain joins TRBV11-2 and TRBJ1-1; D is possibly TRBD1 (6 bases). The germline V gene encodes CDR1 SGHAT and CDR2 FQNNGV. The CDR3 has 13 residues. The CDR3 sequence is CVSSLRGQGPIFF. In DNA, the CDR3 is TGTGTCAGCAGCTTACGGGGGCAGGGTCCCATTTTCTTT.

Notes on this clonotype: A much larger clone differs from this one at a single base, so this may be a read error. This sequence joins TRBV20-1 and TRBJ1-1, with D perhaps matching TRBD1 (6 bases). V was cut by 2 bases and J by 4 bases, with 11 bases left in between. The CDR3 contains 13 residues. Germline lookup yields CDR1 DFQATT and CDR2 SNEGSKA (reference sequence). This CDR3 reads CSARFQGGTEAFF. DNA of the CDR3: TGCAGTGCTAGATTCCAAGGGGGCACTGAAGCTTTCTTT.

This clonotype was detected only once. The V and J genes are TRBV11-2 and TRBJ2-1; either TRBD1 or TRBD2 may supply D (5 bases each). Germline-derived CDR1 and CDR2 are SGHAT and FQNNGV. There are 15 residues in the CDR3. In nucleotides, the CDR3 is TGTGGTAGCAGCTTAATCCTAGCAGGGATTGGTGAGCAGTTCTTC. Residues: CGSSLILAGIGEQFF.

Of note for this clonotype: Given a much more abundant clone one base away, this may be a read error. This chain joins TRBV10-2 and TRBJ2-7, with D possibly being TRBD2 (5 bases). This CDR3 comprises 15 residues. Germline loops: CDR1 WSHSY, CDR2 SAAADI. Trimming removed 8 bases at V and 0 bases at J, with 17 bases between. The CDR3 DNA follows: TGCGCCAGCTTGGCGGGCCCCGGGTGCTCCTACGAGCAGTACTTC. Residues: CASLAGPGCSYEQYF.

Concerning this clonotype itself: One base away lies a much larger clone, so this may be a sequencing read error. V is TRBV20-1 and J is TRBJ2-7, with a weak D call TRBD2 (6 bases). Germline assignment: CDR1 DFQATT and CDR2 SNEGSKA (reference sequence). This CDR3 is built from 17 residues. CDR3 amino acids: CSTSREASRSLIYEQYF. CDR3 DNA sequence: TGCAGTACTAGTAGGGAGGCTTCTAGGTCCCTGATTTACGAGCAGTACTTC.

With respect to this clonotype: An end of the junction differs from the germline gene, which may be a read error. The chain joins TRBV11-2 to TRBJ2-1; 9 positions match TRBD2. Germline V lookup: CDR1 SGHAT, CDR2 FQNNGV. The CDR3 runs 15 residues. CDR3 residues: CASSSILAGIDEQFF. The DNA of the CDR3 is TGTGCTAGCAGTTCAATCCTAGCGGGAATTGATGAGCAGTTCTTC.

This chain links TRBV11-2 with TRBJ1-2; 10 bases fit TRBD1. This CDR3 has 17 residues. V lost 4 bases and J lost 6; bases outside the gene matches: 14. Germline values: CDR1 SGHAT, CDR2 FQNNGV. The CDR3 spells CASSSKTGQGVSDGYTF. The CDR3 nucleotides read TGTGCCAGCAGCTCCAAGACCGGACAGGGGGTGTCGGATGGCTACACCTTC.

This chain links TRBV20-1 with TRBJ2-7; D not certain. Deletions cut 7 bases from V and 6 bases from J, with 16 bases between. The CDR3 covers 12 residues. The germline V gene encodes CDR1 DFQATT and CDR2 SNEGSKA (reference sequence). Here the CDR3 DNA reads TGCAGTGTTCTCTTTCCAGCCTCCGAGCAGTACTTC. Protein product: CSVLFPASEQYF.

In the case of this clonotype: With a much larger clone just one base away, this may be a read error. The rearrangement uses TRBV14 and TRBJ1-1; D gene ambiguous. This CDR3 contains 16 residues. Germline CDR1 reads SGHDN; CDR2 reads FVKESK. The CDR3 protein is CASSQDLGRFNNEAFF. CDR3 nucleotide sequence: TGTGCCAGCAGCCAAGATCTAGGACGGTTCAACAATGAAGCTTTCTTT.

In this sample, this clonotype turned up a few times. A much more abundant neighbour one base away suggests this may be a read error. V and J are TRBV6-5 and TRBJ1-1; TRBD1 might be the D (5 bases). The ends were cut back, 5 bases at V and 10 bases at J, with 20 bases in the middle. Germline V gene sequence: CDR1 MNHEY, CDR2 SVGAGI. The CDR3 sequence is 14 residues long. The CDR3, as DNA: TGTGCCAGCAGTCCCTATCGGACAACGGTATTAGCTTTCTTT. Its protein product is CASSPYRTTVLAFF.

A remark on this clonotype: Given the absence of the conserved phenylalanine or tryptophan at the CDR3 end, a read error is likely. The CDR3 DNA reads TGCAGTGCCGTTGGGGAGGGCAACAATGAGCAGTTCTTG. Its translation is CSAVGEGNNEQFL. V usage is TRBV20-1 and J usage is TRBJ2-1; TRBD2 aligns across 7 bases. Trimming at V came to 6 bases and at J to 5 bases, leaving 7 bases not matched to a gene. CDR1 and CDR2 (germline): DFQATT, SNEGSKA (reference sequence). CDR3 length: 13 amino acids.

In this sample, this clonotype turned up many times. The chain joins TRBV4-1 to TRBJ2-7, with 7 bases fitting TRBD2. This CDR3 contains 16 residues. Looked up from germline, CDR1 is MGHRA and CDR2 is YSYEKL. Unmatched junction bases numbered 6, after V lost 1 base and J lost 0 bases. The CDR3 loop is CASSQGLGGSSYEQYF. CDR3 coding DNA: TGCGCCAGCAGCCAAGGGCTGGGCGGGAGCTCCTACGAGCAGTACTTC.

Worth noting for this clonotype: A junction end diverges from the germline sequence, so it may reflect a read error. The chain is built from TRBV5-5 and TRBJ2-3; TRBD2 aligns across 9 bases. CDR1 and CDR2 from the germline V gene are SGHKS and YYEKEE (reference sequence). The CDR3 has 16 amino acids. The CDR3 DNA is TGTGCCAGCAGTCCGAGCGGGAGGAGTGTTACAGTTACGCAGTATTTT. Translated, it gives CASSPSGRSVTVTQYF. Based on the CDR3 plus reference TRBV5-5 and TRBJ2-3, the full variable domain is DAGVTQSPTHLIKTRGQQVTLRCSPISGHKSVSWYQQVLGQGPQFIFQYYEKEERGRGNFPDRFSARQFPNYSSELNVNALLLGDSALYLCASSPSGRSVTVTQYFGPGTRLTVL.